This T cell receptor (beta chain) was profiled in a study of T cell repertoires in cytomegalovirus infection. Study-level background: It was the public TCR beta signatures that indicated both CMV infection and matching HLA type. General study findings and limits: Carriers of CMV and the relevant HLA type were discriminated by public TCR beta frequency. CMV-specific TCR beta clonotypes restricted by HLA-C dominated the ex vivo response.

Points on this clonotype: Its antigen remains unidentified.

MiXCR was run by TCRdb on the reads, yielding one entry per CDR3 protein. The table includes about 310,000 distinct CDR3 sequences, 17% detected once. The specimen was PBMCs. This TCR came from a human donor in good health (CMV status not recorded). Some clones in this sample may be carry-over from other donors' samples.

CDR3 loop: CASSVGATGGGSGANVLTF. The CDR3 coding sequence is TGTGCCAGCAGCGTAGGGGCCACAGGGGGCGGGTCTGGGGCCAACGTCCTGACTTTC. The rearrangement uses TRBV9 and TRBJ2-6, with TRBD1 matching over 9 bases. J gave up 1 base and V 0 bases, and 8 bases lay outside the gene matches. Germline CDR1 reads SGDLS; CDR2 reads YYNGEE. There are 19 residues in the CDR3.